The next 10 T cell receptor beta chains were all read from a single sample in a study of blood T cell repertoires in COVID-19. Assay: immunoSEQ multiplex PCR; the TCRdb copy retains only in-frame clones and omits some. Seen here are roughly 260,000 clones, roughly 90% observed once, and the top ten hold 2.5% to 3%. The sequenced material came from PBMCs or T cells enriched from blood (not recorded which). Every receptor here comes from a woman in her 30s with acute COVID-19.

The genes are TRBV3-1 (or the pseudogene TRBV3-2) and TRBJ1-2; D is unresolved. Trimming pared 1 base from V and 6 bases from J, leaving 21 bases between. Germline V gene lookup returns CDR1 LGHDT and CDR2 YNNKEL (reference sequence). The CDR3 length is 17 residues. Here the CDR3 reads CASSQAPPPGALHGYTF. In nucleotides, the CDR3 is TGTGCCAGCAGCCAAGCCCCCCCTCCCGGAGCACTCCATGGCTACACCTTC.

The CDR3 loop is CASSLAFRGTSGHSYNEQFF. As DNA, the CDR3 is TGTGCCAGCAGCTTAGCGTTTAGGGGGACTAGCGGCCACTCCTACAATGAGCAGTTCTTC. V is TRBV7-6 and J is TRBJ2-1; 11 bases line up with TRBD2. The CDR3 is 20 amino acids. Germline V gene lookup returns CDR1 SGHVS and CDR2 FNYEAQ. Losses at the gene ends were 0 bases for V and 0 bases for J; bases not matched to a gene: 10.

The count of this clone is one. The gene calls are TRBV4-2 and TRBJ1-2, with a possible D match to TRBD1 (6 bases). The CDR3 sequence is 14 residues long. Germline loops: CDR1 LGHNA, CDR2 YNFKEQ. Deletions cut 4 bases from V and 7 bases from J, with 16 bases between. CDR3 in amino acids: CASSPDEGVGGYTF. The CDR3 region has the DNA TGTGCCAGCAGCCCTGATGAGGGGGTGGGTGGCTACACCTTC.

The chain joins TRBV2 to TRBJ1-1; D call uncertain. Germline loops: CDR1 SNHLY, CDR2 FYNNEI. This CDR3 is built from 18 residues. V was shortened by 0 bases and J by 0 bases, with 17 bases between the two germline ends. CDR3 coding DNA: TGTGCCAGCAGTGAAGCGCTGGTCAGCGCGCTTATGAACACTGAAGCTTTCTTT. Encoded protein: CASSEALVSALMNTEAFF. Full variable domain (missing parts from reference TRBV2 and TRBJ1-1): EPEVTQTPSHQVTQMGQEVILRCVPISNHLYFYWYRQILGQKVEFLVSFYNNEISEKSEIFDDQFSVERPDGSNFTLKIRSTKLEDSAMYFCASSEALVSALMNTEAFFGQGTRLTVV.

In this sample, this clone turned up a few times. This CDR3 is CASSTLGGAAAYTEAFF. The CDR3 region has the DNA TGTGCCAGTAGTACCCTCGGAGGGGCGGCTGCCTACACTGAAGCTTTCTTT. The chain is built from TRBV19 and TRBJ1-1, with TRBD1 as a possible D gene (5 bases). Germline V CDR1 and CDR2: LNHDA, SQIVND (reference sequence). V gave up 4 bases and J gave up 3 bases, with 21 bases separating them. The CDR3 runs 17 residues. The full variable domain, its missing parts supplied by reference TRBV19 and TRBJ1-1, is DGGITQSPKYLFRKEGQNVTLSCEQNLNHDAMYWYRQDPGQGLRLIYYSQIVNDFQKGDIAEGYSVSREKKESFPLTVTSAQKNPTAFYLCASSTLGGAAAYTEAFFGQGTRLTVV.

This clone showed up just once. The V call is TRBV9, the J call TRBJ1-1; perhaps TRBD1 as D (5 bases). V was trimmed by 4 bases and J by 0 bases, leaving 13 bases between them. In germline, CDR1 is SGDLS, CDR2 YYNGEE. The CDR3 covers 15 residues. In DNA form, the CDR3 reads TGTGCCAGCAGCCCCAGAGACAGAATGAACACTGAAGCTTTCTTT. Amino acids: CASSPRDRMNTEAFF.

The table lists this clone with a few counts. CDR3 bases: TGTGCCAGCAGCTCTACCGGGACAGGAATCCTCTCGTCTAACTATGGCTACACCTTC. Its protein product is CASSSTGTGILSSNYGYTF. The rearrangement joins TRBV7-9 to TRBJ1-2; TRBD1 matches 8 bases. CDR1 SEHNR and CDR2 FQNEAQ come from the germline V gene (reference sequence). V lost 4 bases and J lost 0; bases outside the gene matches: 16. The CDR3 sequence is 19 residues long.

The chain joins TRBV7-9 to TRBJ2-7, with D uncertain. Per the germline V gene, CDR1 is SEHNR and CDR2 is FQNEAQ (reference sequence). Trimming left V 0 bases short and J 4 bases short, with 4 bases between. The CDR3 spans 12 residues. The CDR3 sequence: CASSLATYEQYF. For the CDR3, the DNA is TGTGCCAGCAGCTTAGCTACTTACGAGCAGTACTTC. The whole variable domain, remainder taken from reference TRBV7-9 and TRBJ2-7, is DTGVSQNPRHKITKRGQNVTFRCDPISEHNRLYWYRQTLGQGPEFLTYFQNEAQLEKSRLLSDRFSAERPKGSFSTLEIQRTEQGDSAMYLCASSLATYEQYFGPGTRLTVT.

The chain links TRBV5-1 to TRBJ2-5, with TRBD1 as a possible D gene (6 bases). V lost 0 bases to trimming and J lost 1 base, with 10 bases between them. The CDR3 totals 15 residues. The germline CDR1 and CDR2 sequences are SGHRS and YFSETQ. CDR3 nucleotides: TGCGCCAGCAGCTTGGGGACAGTTTCCCAAGAGACCCAGTACTTC. Its protein is CASSLGTVSQETQYF.

The rearrangement uses TRBV27 and TRBJ2-2; 10 bases line up with TRBD1. The CDR3 consists of 18 residues. V dropped 2 bases and J dropped 3; count of bases not matched to a gene: 9. Looked up from germline, CDR1 is MNHEY and CDR2 is SMNVEV (reference sequence). CDR3 sequence: CASSLDPGGTGDTGELFF. The CDR3 DNA reads as TGTGCCAGCAGTTTAGACCCCGGGGGGACAGGGGACACCGGGGAGCTGTTTTTT.